This T cell receptor beta chain was sequenced during a study of regulatory T cells in long-lasting Graves disease. Overall study context: Graves' patients, diagnosed recently, had received antithyroid drugs under 3 months.

Investigators prepared the TCR beta libraries by applying iRepertoire HTBI primers and Arm-PCR of CDR3 regions. TCRdb recomputed calls from the multiplex PCR reads with MiXCR, one row per CDR3 protein. The sample carries 350,000 to 500,000 distinct CDR3 sequences, about a sixth recorded once. Study-level results: Persistent patients shared 2,500 to 3,000 public clonotypes among themselves. Newly diagnosed patients shared fewer, at around 970.

The sample holds one count of this clonotype. The antigen is undetermined. Time point indicated: newly diagnosed GD, antithyroid drugs for less than 3 months. TCR sequences were obtained from RNA taken from PBMCs. CDR3 length: 16 amino acids. The V gene end was trimmed by 6 bases and the J gene end by 3 bases; junction bases not matched to a gene: 11. The germline V gene has CDR1 MDHEN and CDR2 SYDVKM. These data were also filed under a second study, of T cells in Graves' hyperthyroidism and ophthalmopathy. This second report adds: Initially, a first-round RT-PCR of the TCR CDR3 employed the HTBI primer set.

The receptor comes from a woman younger than 45 with Graves disease. The rearrangement uses TRBV28 and TRBJ1-1; 9 bases line up with TRBD1. Specimen: peripheral blood mononuclear cells (PBMCs), collected at new diagnosis, from a patient treated with antithyroid drugs. The CDR3 is CASRPGTGIRYTEAFF. The CDR3 nucleotides are TGTGCCAGCAGACCCGGGACAGGGATTAGGTACACTGAAGCTTTCTTT.